This passage covers 23 T cell receptor beta chains from one sample sequenced in a study of blood T cell repertoires in COVID-19. Sequencing used immunoSEQ multiplex PCR; TCRdb keeps in-frame clones, though not all of them. The data contain fewer than 150,000 clones, around 80% of them singletons. The sequenced material came from peripheral blood. These receptors were collected from a human donor in a cohort sampled during active COVID-19.

This chain joins TRBV4-2 and TRBJ2-2, with a possible D match to TRBD2 (6 bases). This CDR3 is built from 16 residues. The germline CDR1 and CDR2 sequences are LGHNA and YNFKEQ. With 4 bases removed from V and 5 bases from J, the gap between germline ends came to 17 bases. The CDR3 region has the DNA TGTGCCAGCAGCCGTTCAGGGACTCAAGAGACCGGGGAGCTGTTTTTT. This translates into CASSRSGTQETGELFF.

The chain has TRBV5-1 and TRBJ2-2; 8 bases line up with TRBD1. Trimming removed 0 bases from V and 4 bases from J; junction bases left unmatched: 8. The CDR3 runs 17 residues. Germline CDR1 reads SGHRS; CDR2 reads YFSETQ. In DNA, the CDR3 is TGCGCCAGCAGCTTGGAGGTCGGGACAGGAGGCACCGGGGAGCTGTTTTTT. The encoded protein is CASSLEVGTGGTGELFF.

The chain recombines TRBV7-3 with TRBJ2-1; D is unclear. Trimming took 1 base from V and 0 from J, leaving 4 bases between them. Per germline, CDR1 SGHTA and CDR2 FQGTGA. This CDR3 has 14 amino acids. The CDR3 protein is CASSLMSSYNEQFF. The DNA of the CDR3 is TGTGCCAGCAGCTTAATGAGCTCCTACAATGAGCAGTTCTTC. Complete variable domain (other parts from reference TRBV7-3 and TRBJ2-1): GAGVSQTPSNKVTEKGKYVELRCDPISGHTALYWYRQSLGQGPEFLIYFQGTGAADDSGLPNDRFFAVRPEGSVSTLKIQRTERGDSAVYLCASSLMSSYNEQFFGPGTRLTVL.

The J gene is TRBJ2-1, the V gene TRBV28; 12 bases are a match to TRBD1. The CDR3 loop spans 14 amino acids. Germline loops: CDR1 MDHEN, CDR2 SYDVKM. The V and J ends lost 7 bases and 8 bases, in that order; junction bases with no gene match: 6. The CDR3 spells CASTPGQGADEQFF. The CDR3, as DNA: TGTGCCAGCACTCCGGGACAGGGGGCGGATGAGCAGTTCTTC. The whole variable domain, remainder taken from reference TRBV28 and TRBJ2-1, is DVKVTQSSRYLVKRTGEKVFLECVQDMDHENMFWYRQDPGLGLRLIYFSYDVKMKEKGDIPEGYSVSREKKERFSLILESASTNQTSMYLCASTPGQGADEQFFGPGTRLTVL.

The chain carries TRBV19 and TRBJ1-5; D unresolved. Trimming removed 9 bases from V and 0 bases from J, with 12 bases in between. The CDR3 has 14 amino acids. CDR1 LNHDA and CDR2 SQIVND come from the germline V gene (reference sequence). Here the CDR3 reads CASSGSHSNQPQHF. The CDR3 bases are TGTGCCAGCAGCGGCAGCCATAGCAATCAGCCCCAGCATTTT.

V gene TRBV6-6 combines with J gene TRBJ2-5, with 7 bases lining up with TRBD2. The CDR3 is 13 amino acids. The V gene's germline CDR1 is MNHNY and CDR2 SVGAGI (reference sequence). Germline trimming cut 6 bases from V and 5 bases from J; bases unmatched to any gene: 6. In DNA, the CDR3 is TGTGCCAGCAGGCGAACTAGCGTCGAGACCCAGTACTTC. This encodes CASRRTSVETQYF.

CDR3 in amino acids: CAISDLGQSGTGELFF. The DNA of the CDR3 is TGTGCCATCAGTGATCTCGGGCAGTCGGGAACCGGGGAGCTGTTTTTT. The rearrangement joins TRBV10-3 to TRBJ2-2; perhaps TRBD2 as D (5 bases). Germline V gives CDR1 ENHRY, CDR2 SYGVKD. The CDR3 contains 16 residues. Trimming left V 3 bases short and J 5 bases short, with 16 bases between.

This clone was detected only a few times. The chain recombines TRBV4-3 with TRBJ1-1, with D maybe TRBD1 (6 bases). Per germline, CDR1 LGHNA and CDR2 YSLEER. The CDR3 contains 15 residues. The V and J ends lost 5 bases and 0 bases respectively, with 13 bases between them. CDR3 loop: CASSSSGGMNTEAFF. In nucleotides, the CDR3 is TGCGCCAGCAGCTCGTCGGGGGGCATGAACACTGAAGCTTTCTTT.

This sequence joins TRBV5-4 and TRBJ1-2; no clear D gene. From germline, CDR1 is SGHNT and CDR2 YYREEE (reference sequence). Deletions cut 0 bases from V and 2 bases from J, with 14 bases between. The CDR3 has 16 residues. In nucleotides, the CDR3 is TGTGCCAGCAGCTTGGTCAGACGTGGACTGAACTATGGCTACACCTTC. It is translated as CASSLVRRGLNYGYTF. Filled out from reference TRBV5-4 and TRBJ1-2, the complete variable domain reads ETGVTQSPTHLIKTRGQQVTLRCSSQSGHNTVSWYQQALGQGPQFIFQYYREEENGRGNFPPRFSGLQFPNYSSELNVNALELDDSALYLCASSLVRRGLNYGYTFGSGTRLTVV.

The chain combines TRBV11-1 with TRBJ2-2; D not resolved. Germline lookup yields CDR1 SGHAT and CDR2 FQDESV (reference sequence). The germline V and J ends were trimmed by 2 bases and 4 bases, with 11 bases remaining between them. This CDR3 contains 15 residues. The CDR3 loop is CASSLLPPGTGELFF. The CDR3 DNA reads as TGTGCCAGCAGCTTATTACCCCCGGGCACCGGGGAGCTGTTTTTT.

The gene calls are TRBV6-2 or TRBV6-3 and TRBJ1-5; D gene unclear. Germline V gene lookup returns CDR1 MNHEY and CDR2 SVGEGT. V was pared by 2 bases and J by 6 bases, with 8 bases between. The CDR3 has 13 amino acids. The CDR3 sequence: CASSYGRTQPQHF. DNA for the CDR3: TGTGCCAGCAGTTACGGGAGGACTCAGCCCCAGCATTTT.

This clone was recorded once. The chain links TRBV3-1 (or the pseudogene TRBV3-2) to TRBJ2-7; D unresolved. CDR1 LGHDT and CDR2 YNNKEL come from the germline V gene (reference sequence). V lost 2 bases and J lost 0, with 11 bases in between. This CDR3 is 15 amino acids long. The CDR3 DNA follows: TGTGCCAGCAGCCAATCTAGTACACCCTCCTACGAGCAGTACTTC. Its protein is CASSQSSTPSYEQYF.

The gene calls are TRBV27 and TRBJ1-5; D remains ambiguous. From germline, CDR1 is MNHEY and CDR2 SMNVEV (reference sequence). This CDR3 region has 18 residues. Trimming left V 1 base short and J 2 bases short, with 18 bases between. For the CDR3, the DNA is TGTGCCAGCAGTTTATATAGAGGGCCGGGTTTCGGCAATCAGCCCCAGCATTTT. Amino acids: CASSLYRGPGFGNQPQHF.

The chain couples TRBV4-2 to TRBJ2-2; TRBD2 matches 14 bases. The CDR3 has 17 amino acids. The V and J ends lost 4 bases and 4 bases, in that order; junction bases with no gene match: 5. Germline CDR1 and CDR2: LGHNA and YNFKEQ. CDR3 sequence: CASSPGLAGGRTGELFF. The CDR3 DNA follows: TGTGCCAGCAGCCCTGGACTAGCGGGGGGACGCACCGGGGAGCTGTTTTTT.

This clone occurred once. The chain employs TRBV5-4 and TRBJ2-3; 8 positions match TRBD2. The V gene end was trimmed by 0 bases and the J gene end by 4 bases; junction bases not matched to a gene: 10. Per germline, CDR1 SGHNT and CDR2 YYREEE (reference sequence). This CDR3 region has 17 residues. DNA for the CDR3: TGTGCCAGCAGCTTGGTGGGGGCCGGGACTAGGGCAGATACGCAGTATTTT. Translation: CASSLVGAGTRADTQYF.

This chain connects TRBV6-6 to TRBJ2-3, with 11 nucleotides matching TRBD2. With 5 bases clipped from V and 5 bases from J, the junction kept 6 bases outside the gene matches. The CDR3 runs to 15 residues. CDR1 and CDR2 (germline): MNHNY, SVGAGI (reference sequence). This chain's CDR3 is CASSPRSGGGDTQYF. DNA for the CDR3: TGTGCCAGCAGTCCCCGTAGCGGGGGGGGAGATACGCAGTATTTT.

The chain has TRBV11-3 and TRBJ2-1; TRBD2 matches 9 bases. The CDR3 covers 15 residues. Germline CDR1 SGHNT, CDR2 YENEEA. The J segment lost 9 bases and the V segment lost 1 base, leaving 7 bases of the junction unmatched. The CDR3 region has the DNA TGTGCCAGCAGCTTAGTCGGCGGGGGGGCCGTTGAGCAGTTCTTC. Translated: CASSLVGGGAVEQFF.

In this sample, this clone turned up once. The J gene is TRBJ2-5, the V gene TRBV7-9; the D gene is possibly TRBD2 (6 bases). Germline assignment: CDR1 SEHNR and CDR2 FQNEAQ (reference sequence). Trimming left V 3 bases short and J 2 bases short, with 16 bases between. There are 16 residues in the CDR3. This CDR3 reads CASSFPIGGEQETQYF. The CDR3 DNA reads TGTGCCAGCAGCTTCCCCATCGGGGGAGAGCAAGAGACCCAGTACTTC.

The chain has TRBV6-5 and TRBJ1-2; D call uncertain. The germline V gene encodes CDR1 MNHEY and CDR2 SVGAGI. Trimming removed 7 bases at V and 4 bases at J, with 13 bases between. The CDR3 is 13 amino acids. CDR3 protein: CASTLGGLYGYTF. DNA for the CDR3: TGTGCCAGCACCCTAGGCGGTCTCTATGGCTACACCTTC.

The chain is built from TRBV7-2 and TRBJ2-7; maybe TRBD1 (6 bases). Germline values: CDR1 SGHTA, CDR2 FQGNSA. The germline V and J ends were trimmed by 6 bases and 3 bases, with 12 bases remaining between them. This CDR3 has 13 residues. The CDR3 DNA is TGTGCCAGCAGGAAAGGGGGTGGCTACGAGCAGTACTTC. This codes for CASRKGGGYEQYF.

The chain uses TRBV18 and TRBJ2-3, with 10 positions matching TRBD1. This CDR3 contains 14 residues. V lost 11 bases, J lost 4 bases, and 9 bases stayed unmatched. The germline CDR1 and CDR2 sequences are KGHSH and LQKENI. The CDR3 nucleotides are TGTGCCGTGAGATTGACAGGGGGCGCAGATACGCAGTATTTT. The encoded protein is CAVRLTGGADTQYF.

The V and J genes are TRBV5-6 and TRBJ1-2, with 10 bases lining up with TRBD1. Germline values: CDR1 SGHDT, CDR2 YYEEEE. The CDR3 is 14 amino acids. Losses at the gene ends were 4 bases for V and 7 bases for J; bases not matched to a gene: 7. CDR3 in DNA: TGTGCCAGCAGCGAACGACAGGGGGCTGCTGGCTACACCTTC. It specifies CASSERQGAAGYTF.

The chain carries TRBV5-6 and TRBJ2-3; TRBD1 matches at 7 bases. Looked up from germline, CDR1 is SGHDT and CDR2 is YYEEEE. The CDR3 consists of 14 residues. With V trimmed by 5 bases and J by 1 base, 4 bases remained unmatched. CDR3 nucleotides: TGTGCCAGCAGAAGGGACAGCCGCACAGATACGCAGTATTTT. Translated, it gives CASRRDSRTDTQYF. The full variable domain, its missing parts supplied by reference TRBV5-6 and TRBJ2-3, is DAGVTQSPTHLIKTRGQQVTLRCSPKSGHDTVSWYQQALGQGPQFIFQYYEEEERQRGNFPDRFSGHQFPNYSSELNVNALLLGDSALYLCASRRDSRTDTQYFGPGTRLTVL.